This TCR beta chain was identified in a study of blood T cell repertoires in COVID-19. Study context: Material from acute and convalescent COVID-19 was sourced from the United States, Italy and Spain.

As handled by the study authors: For nucleated cells, counts were estimated from reference gene primer amplification. Some clones are missing from TCRdb's copy, which holds only in-frame ones; the method was immunoSEQ multiplex PCR. V and J calls and clone size follow that table, whereas D and trimming were derived from the DNA. The sample includes hundreds of thousands of clones, 85% seen only once; the top ten take under 4%. The receptor's source is a woman aged 18-29 years with acute or convalescent COVID-19. Material: peripheral blood.

The CDR3 nucleotides are TGTGCCAGCAGTCAAACTCGGGACAGGGCCGATACGCAGTATTTT. It yields the protein CASSQTRDRADTQYF. The rearrangement uses TRBV6-5 and TRBJ2-3; 9 bases map to TRBD1. Trimming removed 5 bases from V and 6 bases from J; junction bases left unmatched: 9. CDR1 is MNHEY, CDR2 SVGAGI, per germline. The CDR3 consists of 15 residues.